This is a list of T cell receptor beta chains from one sample in a study of T cell repertoires in cytomegalovirus infection. TCRdb reanalysed the reads using MiXCR and keeps one entry per CDR3 protein. Of about 210,000 distinct CDR3 sequences in the sample, approximately 7% are singletons; the top ten hold under 7%. Sample: PBMCs. The receptors shown here come from a human donor in good health (CMV status not recorded). Some clones in this sample may be carry-over from other donors' samples. CDR3s include the opening cysteine and the closing phenylalanine or tryptophan. The D gene is left open where the match is weak. Expanded clones get a size class; other rows say once, few or many, or leave the size out.

TRBV20-1,many,TRBD1,TRBJ2-1,TGCAGTGCTAGTATCCTATGGGACAGGGGGCATCGGAATGAGCAGTTCTTC,CSASILWDRGHRNEQFF
TRBV5-1,.,TRBD2,TRBJ2-2,TGCGCCAGCAGCACCTCAGCGGGGAGGAACACCGGGGAGCTGTTTTTT,CASSTSAGRNTGELFF
TRBV19,many,.,TRBJ2-1,TGTGCCAGTAGTATAGCTAGCGCAACCTACAATGAGCAGTTCTTC,CASSIASATYNEQFF
TRBV7-6,many,TRBD1,TRBJ1-6,TGTGCCAGCAGCCTCGGACAGGGGGGGGATTCACCCCTCCACTTT,CASSLGQGGDSPLHF
TRBV7-2,many,.,TRBJ2-1,TGTGCCAGCAGAGGGGCGGGACGCTCCTACAATGAGCAGTTCTTC,CASRGAGRSYNEQFF
TRBV7-8,many,.,TRBJ1-5,TGTGCCAGCAGCTTAGTGTATTATAGCAATCAGCCCCAGCATTTT,CASSLVYYSNQPQHF
TRBV7-2,many,.,TRBJ1-1,TGTGCCAGCAGCATTAATCGGAACACTGAAGCTTTCTTT,CASSINRNTEAFF
TRBV7-8,many,TRBD2,TRBJ2-3,TGTGCCAGCAGCACCGCAGGGACTATGACAGATACGCAGTATTTT,CASSTAGTMTDTQYF
TRBV11-2,.,.,TRBJ2-3,TGTGCCAGCACAGGTTGGACAGATACGCAGTATTTT,CASTGWTDTQYF
TRBV6-5,many,.,TRBJ2-2,TGTGCCAGCAGTTATAGGACGGATAACACCGGGGAGCTGTTTTTT,CASSYRTDNTGELFF
TRBV7-2,many,TRBD1,TRBJ1-2,TGTGCCAGCAGCCAGGACAGGGGGCTGGCCGGCTACACCTTC,CASSQDRGLAGYTF
TRBV20-1,many,.,TRBJ1-5,TGCAGTGCTAGCGACTTGGGAGCGAATCAGCCCCAGCATTTT,CSASDLGANQPQHF
TRBV7-9,.,TRBD2,TRBJ2-3,TGTGCTGTCACTAGCGGGGGGCGCACAGATACGCAGTATTTT,CAVTSGGRTDTQYF
TRBV12-3/TRBV12-4,many,.,TRBJ2-7,TGTGCCAGCAGTACCCAGGGTGGAGGTCCCTACGAGCAGTACTTC,CASSTQGGGPYEQYF
TRBV2,many,.,TRBJ1-6,TGTGCCAGCAAGGACCCCCTTTCTACTAATTCACCCCTCCACTTT,CASKDPLSTNSPLHF
TRBV28,many,.,TRBJ1-1,TGTGCCAGCAGTTTACAGGAAAGCCCGGACGCTTTCTTT,CASSLQESPDAFF
TRBV7-8,.,.,TRBJ1-4,TGTGCCAGCAGCGAAAGGGGGTGGAATGAAAAACTGTTTTTT,CASSERGWNEKLFF
TRBV11-2,.,.,TRBJ2-5,TGTGCCAGCAGCTCAACCGGTGGCAGGGGGGACCAAGAGACCCAGTACTTC,CASSSTGGRGDQETQYF
TRBV7-3,few,TRBD1,TRBJ1-6,TGTGCCAGCAGCTTGTTGGCAGGGGGTAATTCACCCCTCCACTTT,CASSLLAGGNSPLHF
TRBV15,many,TRBD1,TRBJ1-1,TGTGCCACCAGCACCCTTACCGGGACAGTCGTCACTGAAGCTTTCTTT,CATSTLTGTVVTEAFF
TRBV4-2,few,TRBD2,TRBJ2-2,TGTGCCAGCAGCCAAGAAAGTTCAGCGGGGGGACGTGAGCTGTTTTTT,CASSQESSAGGRELFF
TRBV2,many,TRBD1,TRBJ2-2,TGTGCCAGCAGTCGACAGGGTCGAACCGGGGAGCTGTTTTTT,CASSRQGRTGELFF
TRBV20-1,many,.,TRBJ1-2,TGCAGTGCTAGACTCGGATTCTATGGCTACACCTTC,CSARLGFYGYTF
TRBV7-2,many,.,TRBJ1-1,TGTGCCAGCAGCTTAGTAGCGGCGGGACTAGGCTATAACACTGAAGCTTTCTTT,CASSLVAAGLGYNTEAFF
TRBV29-1,.,.,TRBJ2-2,TGCAGCGTTGTCGAAGGGGCGAACACCGGGGAGCTGTTTTTT,CSVVEGANTGELFF
TRBV7-9,many,.,TRBJ1-2,TGTGCCAGCAGCAACGGGCTTGGGGGCTACACCTTC,CASSNGLGGYTF
TRBV28,many,TRBD2,TRBJ2-3,TGTGCCAGCAGTTTTGGCGGGGGTTATGACACAGATACGCAGTATTTT,CASSFGGGYDTDTQYF
TRBV2,many,TRBD1,TRBJ2-7,TGTGCCAGCAGTGCCTATCGGGACAGCTCCTACGAGCAGTACTTC,CASSAYRDSSYEQYF
TRBV28,many,.,TRBJ1-1,TGTGCCAGCAGTCGATACGGGATCACTGAAGCTTTCTTT,CASSRYGITEAFF
TRBV2,many,.,TRBJ2-3,TGTGCCAGCAGCCCCCCATTCACAGATACGCAGTATTTT,CASSPPFTDTQYF
TRBV11-3,many,.,TRBJ2-3,TGTGCCAGCAGCTTAGATACGAGTGATACGCAGTATTTT,CASSLDTSDTQYF
TRBV2,few,.,TRBJ1-2,TGTGCCAGCAGCCTAACCCCTTGGACAGACCAAAAAGGCTATGGCTACACCTTC,CASSLTPWTDQKGYGYTF
TRBV20-1,many,.,TRBJ1-2,TGCAGTGCTTACACCCCAGGGGTCGGAGGCTACACCTTC,CSAYTPGVGGYTF
TRBV20-1,many,.,TRBJ2-3,TGCAGTGCTAGGCGTCCAGGGGACACCTATTCCACAGATACGCAGTATTTT,CSARRPGDTYSTDTQYF
TRBV7-2,many,.,TRBJ2-1,TGTGCCAGCAGCTCAGCGGTCGGGGCTGAGTGGTACAATGAGCAGTTCTTC,CASSSAVGAEWYNEQFF
TRBV10-3,.,TRBD1,TRBJ1-6,TGTGCCACTGCCAGGACAGGAGAAAATTCACCCCTCCACTTT,CATARTGENSPLHF
TRBV7-6,many,.,TRBJ2-1,TGTGCCAGCAGCCCCCCGACGGCTTACAATGAGCAGTTCTTC,CASSPPTAYNEQFF
TRBV7-2,many,.,TRBJ2-7,TGTGCCAGCAGCCGAGGGGGGGACGAGCAGTACTTC,CASSRGGDEQYF
TRBV12-3/TRBV12-4,many,TRBD2,TRBJ2-3,TGTGCCAGCAGTTTATTCACTAGCGGCACAGATACGCAGTATTTT,CASSLFTSGTDTQYF
TRBV29-1,many,.,TRBJ1-1,TGCAGCGCCTTAGGGGGATACACTGAAGCTTTCTTT,CSALGGYTEAFF
TRBV12-3/TRBV12-4,many,.,TRBJ1-1,TGTGCCAGCAGTCCGACTTTAGGAACGAACACTGAAGCTTTCTTT,CASSPTLGTNTEAFF
TRBV28,few,TRBD1,TRBJ2-6,TGTGCCAGCAGTTTCCCGACAGGGACTGGGGCCAACGTCCTGACTTTC,CASSFPTGTGANVLTF
TRBV9,.,.,TRBJ2-7,TGTGCCAGCAGCGTAGGGGGAGGCCTACTCCCCCACGAGCAGTACTTC,CASSVGGGLLPHEQYF
TRBV7-2,many,.,TRBJ2-7,TGTGCCAGCAGCTTAGAAGGACTGGCGACCTACGAGCAGTACTTC,CASSLEGLATYEQYF
TRBV5-6,many,.,TRBJ2-7,TGTGCCAGCAGCTTGATCGAGAGGTACTACGAGCAGTACTTC,CASSLIERYYEQYF
TRBV5-4,.,.,TRBJ1-1,TGTGCCAGCAGCTTGAGGGCTGGAGACAAAGCTTTCTTT,CASSLRAGDKAFF
TRBV29-1,.,TRBD2,TRBJ2-3,TGCAGCGTCCAAGGCCGGGGGGGAGGAGATACGCAGTATTTT,CSVQGRGGGDTQYF